These T cell receptor beta chains were read from a single sample in a study of blood T cells in healthy people across ages. From the 5' RACE reads, TCRdb called clonotypes with MiXCR, one entry per CDR3 protein. There are 1,500,000 or so distinct CDR3 sequences in the sample; approximately 43% occur only once, and about 4% lies in the top ten. The sequenced material came from blood. Every receptor here comes from a young woman in good health. CDR3s include the opening cysteine and the closing phenylalanine or tryptophan. The D gene is left open where the match is weak. The listing skips clone size in some rows; elsewhere it reads once, few, many or a size class.

clone_size j_call d_call v_call cdr3_nt cdr3_aa
few TRBJ1-5 . TRBV4-1 TGCGCCAGCAGACCTACAGGCCCCAATCAGCCCCAGCATTTT CASRPTGPNQPQHF
. TRBJ2-5 TRBD2 TRBV20-1 TGCAGTGCTAGAGGACGGGGGGGTACTAATGAGCAGTACTTC CSARGRGGTNEQYF
. TRBJ2-5 TRBD2 TRBV6-2/TRBV6-3 TGTGCCAGCAGACCAACGGGGGGAGAGACCCAGTACTTC CASRPTGGETQYF
few TRBJ1-5 . TRBV12-3/TRBV12-4 TGTGCCAGCAGTCAGACAGCAAGCAATCAGCCCCAGCATTTT CASSQTASNQPQHF
once TRBJ2-7 . TRBV27 TGTGCCAGCAGTTTCGAGGGCGGCGACGAGCAGTACTTC CASSFEGGDEQYF
. TRBJ2-3 TRBD1 TRBV18 TGTGCCAGCTCACCTCTCTCCGGACAGGGTGGCACAGATACGCAGTATTTT CASSPLSGQGGTDTQYF
. TRBJ2-3 . TRBV29-1 TGCAGCGTTGATGGAGATATCACAGATACGCAGTATTTT CSVDGDITDTQYF
. TRBJ2-3 . TRBV7-6 TGTGCCAGCAGCTCCCGGACAGTTCGGGGGACAGATACGCAGTATTTT CASSSRTVRGTDTQYF
. TRBJ2-1 . TRBV4-3 TGCGCCAGAAGCCAAGATCGGCGCTACGGCGACAATGAGCAGTTCTTC CARSQDRRYGDNEQFF
few TRBJ1-4 . TRBV25-1 TGTGCCAGCAGTGAATACAGGGGTGTTGGCGAAAAACTGTTTTTT CASSEYRGVGEKLFF
few TRBJ1-1 TRBD1 TRBV12-3/TRBV12-4 TGTGCCAGCAGTTTTCGGGGGACAGGGAACACTGAAGCTTTCTTT CASSFRGTGNTEAFF
. TRBJ1-1 . TRBV6-1 TGTGCCAGCAGTGCACTGTACAGGGCGGGCACTGAAGCTTTCTTT CASSALYRAGTEAFF
. TRBJ2-5 TRBD2 TRBV24-1 TGTGCCACCAGTGATTCACTAGCGGGTGAGACCCAGTACTTC CATSDSLAGETQYF
few TRBJ2-7 . TRBV21-1 TGTGCCAGCAGCAAAGGGTGGGTTTCGAGAAAGCAGTACTTC CASSKGWVSRKQYF
. TRBJ2-7 TRBD1 TRBV29-1 TGCAGCGCTGGGGACAGGGGCCCCTACGAGCAGTACTTC CSAGDRGPYEQYF
. TRBJ2-1 . TRBV5-1 TGCGCCAGCAACTTGGCGGCCCTCTCTCAGCAGTTCTTC CASNLAALSQQFF
. TRBJ2-7 . TRBV7-9 TGTGCCAGCAGCGAGGACATCTACGAGCAGTACTTC CASSEDIYEQYF
. TRBJ2-1 . TRBV29-1 TGCAGCGTCCGACGGTTACTGACCTACAATGAGCAGTTCTTC CSVRRLLTYNEQFF
. TRBJ1-1 . TRBV20-1 TGCAGTGCTAGCGGTCAGAACACTGAAGCTTTCTTT CSASGQNTEAFF
. TRBJ2-3 . TRBV30 TGTGCCTGGAATGTGGTGCCTAGTTCAGATACGCAGTATTTT CAWNVVPSSDTQYF
. TRBJ1-3 . TRBV7-6 TGTGCCAGCAGTCAGACGGATCTCCCTGGAAACACCATATATTTT CASSQTDLPGNTIYF
. TRBJ1-2 . TRBV7-9 TGTGCCAGCAGCTTAGAAGTCGGGACTAACTATGGCTACACCTTC CASSLEVGTNYGYTF
many TRBJ1-2 . TRBV4-3 TGCGCCAGCAGCCAAGATCACCGATATGGCTACACCTTC CASSQDHRYGYTF
few TRBJ1-2 TRBD1 TRBV7-2 TGTGCCAGCAGCTCTAGGACAGGGCAGAACTATGGCTACACCTTC CASSSRTGQNYGYTF
. TRBJ2-1 TRBD1 TRBV4-1 TGCGCCAGCAGCCAAACCACCGGGACAGCGAACTACAATGAGCAGTTCTTC CASSQTTGTANYNEQFF
. TRBJ2-7 TRBD1 TRBV5-1 TGCGCCGGCAGCTTGACAGGGTGGCGCGAGCAGTACTTC CAGSLTGWREQYF
. TRBJ1-3 TRBD1 TRBV20-1 TGCAGTGCTAGACCCGACAGGGCTGGAGGAAACACCATATATTTT CSARPDRAGGNTIYF
. TRBJ1-2 . TRBV6-1 TGTGCCAGCAGTGAAGCTGGGGGGGGCGGCTATGGCTACACCTTC CASSEAGGGGYGYTF
few TRBJ1-1 TRBD1 TRBV9 TGTGCCAGCAGCGCCGAGGGGGCAGACACTGAAGCTTTCTTT CASSAEGADTEAFF
. TRBJ1-4 TRBD1 TRBV15 TGTGCCACCAGCAAGCTCGAGGGGGCGACTAATGAAAAACTGTTTTTT CATSKLEGATNEKLFF
. TRBJ2-1 . TRBV3-1 TGTGCCAGCAGCCATCGCTCCCAGCCGGATGAGCAGTTCTTC CASSHRSQPDEQFF
. TRBJ1-4 . TRBV21-1 TGTGCCAGCATAGGCAGGGGCATCGAAAAACTGTTTTTT CASIGRGIEKLFF
. TRBJ1-2 TRBD1 TRBV2 TGTGCCAGCAGGAGGGAGGGACAGGTTTACTATGGCTACACCTTC CASRREGQVYYGYTF
few TRBJ2-3 TRBD2 TRBV12-5 TGTGCTAGTGCCCCGGGGGCTAGCGGGAGCGCAGATACGCAGTATTTT CASAPGASGSADTQYF
. TRBJ2-5 TRBD2 TRBV27 TGTGCCAGCAGTTTCGGGACTAGCGGACACAATGAGCAGTACTTC CASSFGTSGHNEQYF
few TRBJ1-2 TRBD1 TRBV29-1 TGCAGCGTGACAGGGTGGACGGTTGGCTACACCTTC CSVTGWTVGYTF